This entry lists 22 T cell receptor beta chains sequenced from one sample in a study of Ad26.COV2.S vaccination and SARS-CoV-2 variants. Sequenced by immunoSEQ multiplex PCR; TCRdb stores in-frame clones only, minus some. The sample shows over 85,000 clones, approximately 77% of them seen only once. Specimen: peripheral blood, collected after recovery from COVID-19. These receptors originate from a human donor who had recovered from COVID-19.

This chain uses TRBV4-2 with TRBJ1-2, with 9 bases lining up with TRBD1. Germline values: CDR1 LGHNA, CDR2 YNFKEQ. V was clipped by 3 bases and J by 2 bases; unmatched bases: 7. This CDR3 comprises 16 residues. The chain's CDR3 is CASSQITGGANYGYTF. The CDR3 DNA reads as TGTGCCAGCAGCCAGATTACAGGGGGCGCGAACTATGGCTACACCTTC.

This chain connects TRBV9 to TRBJ1-6; 7 bases are a match to TRBD1. V lost 3 bases, J lost 1 base, and 4 bases stayed unmatched. Germline values: CDR1 SGDLS, CDR2 YYNGEE. The CDR3 totals 16 residues. The CDR3 bases are TGTGCCAGCAGCGCAGGGGGGGCTTCCTATAATTCACCCCTCCACTTT. It is translated as CASSAGGASYNSPLHF.

This clone has only one observation. The chain recombines TRBV5-6 with TRBJ2-5; possible D gene TRBD2, 5 bases. Trimming shortened V by 9 bases and J by 4 bases, and 19 bases separated the two germline ends. Germline-derived CDR1 and CDR2 are SGHDT and YYEEEE. The CDR3 has 14 amino acids. The CDR3 sequence is CATLTRAFRETQYF. Here the CDR3 DNA reads TGTGCCACCCTAACGAGGGCTTTTCGAGAGACCCAGTACTTC.

This clone was seen a handful of times. This chain uses TRBV5-5 with TRBJ1-6; the D gene is possibly TRBD1 (5 bases). Germline CDR1 and CDR2: SGHKS and YYEKEE (reference sequence). Trimming took off 0 bases at V and 8 bases at J, with 12 bases between the two ends. This CDR3 is 15 amino acids long. The CDR3 coding sequence is TGTGCCAGCAGCTTGGATCCGGGGCCGGATTCACCCCTCCACTTT. Its protein product is CASSLDPGPDSPLHF.

The CDR3 DNA reads as TGTGCCAGCAGCTGGCAAACGTCCAACCGGGCTGGAAACACCATATATTTT. This encodes CASSWQTSNRAGNTIYF. J is TRBJ1-3 and V is TRBV7-2, with unresolved D. CDR3 size: 17 residues. The V gene's germline CDR1 is SGHTA and CDR2 FQGNSA. V gave up 4 bases and J gave up 2 bases, with 18 bases separating them.

The chain recombines TRBV9 with TRBJ1-5; no clear D. Deletions cut 0 bases from V and 4 bases from J, with 8 bases between. CDR1 is SGDLS, CDR2 YYNGEE, per germline. This CDR3 is 14 amino acids long. The CDR3 DNA reads TGTGCCAGCAGCGTAGGGTTCTCAAATCAGCCCCAGCATTTT. Protein sequence: CASSVGFSNQPQHF.

The rearrangement uses TRBV19 and TRBJ2-1; TRBD2 aligns across 7 bases. The J segment lost 3 bases and the V segment lost 8 bases, leaving 4 bases of the junction unmatched. Germline V gene sequence: CDR1 LNHDA, CDR2 SQIVND (reference sequence). This CDR3 has 13 amino acids. The CDR3 nucleotides are TGTGCCAGTCGGGAGGACGGCTACAATGAGCAGTTCTTC. It encodes CASREDGYNEQFF.

The chain links TRBV10-3 to TRBJ2-7; D ambiguous. The CDR3 spans 11 residues. Trimming cost V 3 bases and J 3 bases, with 3 bases left between them. Per the germline V gene, CDR1 is ENHRY and CDR2 is SYGVKD. The CDR3 here is CAISDSYEQYF. In nucleotides, the CDR3 is TGTGCCATCAGTGACAGCTACGAGCAGTACTTC.

J is TRBJ1-1 and V is TRBV12-3 or TRBV12-4; the D gene is possibly TRBD1 (6 bases). The CDR3 sequence is 12 residues long. V lost 7 bases and J lost 4, with 10 bases in between. The CDR3 DNA sequence: TGTGCCAGCACGATAGGGGGCACTGAAGCTTTCTTT. It specifies CASTIGGTEAFF.

This chain connects TRBV11-1 to TRBJ2-3, with D unresolved. Germline CDR1 reads SGHAT; CDR2 reads FQDESV (reference sequence). The CDR3 is made up of 12 amino acids. V gave up 2 bases and J gave up 2 bases, with 2 bases separating them. CDR3 coding DNA: TGTGCCAGCAGCTTATCCACAGATACGCAGTATTTT. The encoded protein is CASSLSTDTQYF.

This sequence joins TRBV25-1 and TRBJ2-3; 10 bases are a match to TRBD2. The germline gives CDR1 MGHDK, CDR2 SYGVNS. This CDR3 has 16 amino acids. V was clipped by 8 bases and J by 3 bases; unmatched bases: 11. CDR3 region: CASGNSSGSFTDTQYF. The DNA of the CDR3 is TGTGCCAGCGGGAATTCTAGCGGGAGCTTTACAGATACGCAGTATTTT.

The genes are TRBV27 and TRBJ2-2, with D uncertain. V was cut by 4 bases and J by 3 bases, with 6 bases left in between. The CDR3 runs 13 residues. The germline V gene has CDR1 MNHEY and CDR2 SMNVEV (reference sequence). CDR3 amino acids: CASSSSYTGELFF. The CDR3 DNA is TGTGCCAGCAGTTCGTCGTACACCGGGGAGCTGTTTTTT.

This clone was observed a single time. This chain connects TRBV7-2 to TRBJ1-4; D is unclear. CDR3 length equals 13 residues. The V and J ends lost 1 base and 9 bases respectively, with 9 bases between them. Looked up from germline, CDR1 is SGHTA and CDR2 is FQGNSA. CDR3 DNA: TGTGCCAGCAGCTTAGTACTGTCCAAAAAACTGTTTTTT. This sequence encodes CASSLVLSKKLFF.

The chain links TRBV7-2 to TRBJ2-7; TRBD1 might be the D (6 bases). The CDR3 totals 15 residues. Trimming took 4 bases from V and 0 from J, leaving 13 bases between them. Germline assignment: CDR1 SGHTA and CDR2 FQGNSA. This chain's CDR3 is CASSWTQDSSYEQYF. CDR3 coding DNA: TGTGCCAGCAGCTGGACCCAGGACAGCTCCTACGAGCAGTACTTC. The variable domain in full, completed from reference TRBV7-2 and TRBJ2-7, reads GAGVSQSPSNKVTEKGKDVELRCDPISGHTALYWYRQSLGQGLEFLIYFQGNSAPDKSGLPSDRFSAERTGGSVSTLTIQRTQQEDSAVYLCASSWTQDSSYEQYFGPGTRLTVT.

This clone was picked up one time. The V call is TRBV10-1, the J call TRBJ2-1; either TRBD1 or TRBD2 may fit D (5 bases each). Between the trimmed V and J ends, which lost 6 bases and 7 bases, there was a span of 16 bases. This CDR3 comprises 14 residues. In germline, CDR1 is WNHNN, CDR2 SYGVQD (reference sequence). CDR3 amino acids: CASSTGLFGNEQFF. CDR3 coding DNA: TGCGCCAGCAGCACAGGACTCTTCGGTAATGAGCAGTTCTTC.

The chain recombines TRBV6-5 with TRBJ1-2, with 7 bases aligning to TRBD1. Germline-derived CDR1 and CDR2 are MNHEY and SVGAGI. There are 15 residues in the CDR3. The junction had 9 bases not matched to a gene; V was cut back by 0 bases and J by 8 bases. The CDR3 protein is CASSYSFSTGRGYTF. The CDR3 DNA reads as TGTGCCAGCAGTTACTCTTTTTCGACAGGGAGAGGCTACACCTTC.

The chain carries TRBV15 and TRBJ2-1, with D unclear. The CDR3 has 14 amino acids. V was clipped by 0 bases and J by 5 bases, with 8 bases between them. The germline V gene encodes CDR1 LNHNV and CDR2 YYDKDF (reference sequence). DNA for the CDR3: TGTGCCACCAGCAGAGAACAGCTAAACAATGAGCAGTTCTTC. Translation: CATSREQLNNEQFF.

The J gene is TRBJ2-4, the V gene TRBV12-3 or TRBV12-4; D ambiguous. This CDR3 has 13 amino acids. V gave up 3 bases and J gave up 5 bases, with 8 bases separating them. The CDR3: CASSFRMENIQYF. CDR3 sequence (DNA): TGTGCCAGCAGTTTCCGGATGGAAAACATTCAGTACTTC.

The chain is built from TRBV21-1 and TRBJ2-1; no DNA check was done on the table's D call, TRBD1. TRBV21-1 corresponds to a pseudogene. CDR3 length: 14 residues. The CDR3 DNA reads as TGTGCCAGCCGTCCTTCGACAGACTACAATGAGCAGTTCTTC. Its translation is CASRPSTDYNEQFF.

The rearrangement uses TRBV3-1 (or the pseudogene TRBV3-2) and TRBJ2-7; D may be TRBD1 or TRBD2 (5 bases each). The CDR3 totals 15 residues. From germline, CDR1 is LGHDT and CDR2 YNNKEL (reference sequence). V was trimmed by 3 bases and J by 4 bases, leaving 16 bases between them. DNA of the CDR3: TGTGCCAGCAGCCATGGGGACGCAGGGCCATACGAGCAGTACTTC. As protein: CASSHGDAGPYEQYF.

The chain joins TRBV19 to TRBJ1-5; a weak D match, TRBD1 (5 bases). The V gene lost 3 bases and the J gene lost 1 base, with 10 bases spanning the gap. The CDR3 covers 15 residues. The germline CDR1 and CDR2 sequences are LNHDA and SQIVND (reference sequence). The CDR3 DNA follows: TGTGCCAGTAGTATCGGGGGTATAAGCAATCAGCCCCAGCATTTT. Protein: CASSIGGISNQPQHF.

The V and J genes are TRBV11-3 and TRBJ2-2, with a possible D match to TRBD2 (6 bases). This CDR3 spans 17 amino acids. V shed 1 base and J shed 6 bases, with 18 bases lying between them. The germline CDR1 and CDR2 sequences are SGHNT and YENEEA. CDR3 coding DNA: TGTGCCAGCAGCTTAGGTTTTACTAGCAGGAGGGCCGGGGAGCTGTTTTTT. It translates to CASSLGFTSRRAGELFF. The variable domain in full, completed from reference TRBV11-3 and TRBJ2-2, reads EAGVVQSPRYKIIEKKQPVAFWCNPISGHNTLYWYLQNLGQGPELLIRYENEEAVDDSQLPKDRFSAERLKGVDSTLKIQPAELGDSAVYLCASSLGFTSRRAGELFFGEGSRLTVL.